Presented here are 21 T cell receptor beta chains from one specimen sequenced in a study of T cell repertoires in cytomegalovirus infection (dated by TCRdb to between 2018 and 2020). The instrument was an Illumina HiSeq 1500. The public reads were reanalyzed by TCRdb: fastp trimming at Q25, MiXCR alignment, in-frame beta chains only. One record per CDR3 amino acid sequence lists the most common genes and DNA. The sample records just over 150,000 distinct CDR3 sequences, 20% to 25% of which are singletons. The ten most abundant clones make up over 9.5% of the sample. The sample comprised PBMCs. The receptors derive from a human donor in good health (CMV status not recorded). Some clones in this sample may be carry-over from other donors' samples.

The V gene is TRBV29-1, the J gene TRBJ2-7; TRBD1 aligns across 9 bases. Germline CDR1 SQVTM, CDR2 ANQGSEA. This CDR3 comprises 15 residues. Trimming took 4 bases from V and 1 from J; bases not matched to a gene: 8. CDR3 in amino acids: CSVVKRGTGSYEQYF. The CDR3 region has the DNA TGCAGCGTTGTAAAACGTGGGACAGGGTCCTACGAGCAGTACTTC.

The chain has TRBV7-3 and TRBJ2-1; D remains ambiguous. V was clipped by 3 bases and J by 6 bases, with 6 bases between them. This CDR3 is built from 12 residues. Germline V gene sequence: CDR1 SGHTA, CDR2 FQGTGA. The CDR3 DNA follows: TGTGCCAGCAGCTTTCCGGGCAATGAGCAGTTCTTC. Amino acids: CASSFPGNEQFF.

As to this clonotype: The junction departs from the called germline gene at one end, perhaps through a read error. The V call is TRBV14, the J call TRBJ1-6, with D possibly TRBD1 on 6 matching bases. Germline assignment: CDR1 SGHDN and CDR2 FVKESK. The CDR3 has 13 amino acids. The CDR3 is CASSRTDKSPLHF. Here the CDR3 DNA reads TGTGCCAGCAGCAGGACAGATAAGTCACCCCTCCACTTT.

At least ten counts were recorded for this clonotype. The chain uses TRBV7-8 and TRBJ1-3, with 9 bases that match TRBD1. Germline CDR1 reads SGHVS; CDR2 reads FQNEAQ. V shed 5 bases, J shed 4 bases, and the junction held 9 bases outside the gene matches. The CDR3 contains 16 residues. The CDR3 DNA sequence: TGTGCCAGCAGCATAACATCCGGGACAGGGGGAAACACCATATATTTT. It specifies CASSITSGTGGNTIYF.

This clonotype came up many times. The genes are TRBV7-6 and TRBJ2-1; D might be TRBD1 (5 bases). Germline V CDR1 and CDR2: SGHVS, FNYEAQ. This CDR3 has 14 amino acids. Trimming removed 5 bases from V and 5 bases from J, with 13 bases in between. CDR3 amino acids: CASSRSGAHNEQFF. The CDR3 DNA sequence: TGTGCCAGCAGCCGTAGTGGGGCCCACAATGAGCAGTTCTTC.

The V gene is TRBV19, the J gene TRBJ1-1; D is undetermined. The germline V and J ends were trimmed by 4 bases and 3 bases, with 12 bases remaining between them. The CDR3 spans 14 residues. Germline assignment: CDR1 LNHDA and CDR2 SQIVND (reference sequence). The CDR3 nucleotides are TGTGCCAGTAGTACTGACATTGAGGACACTGAAGCTTTCTTT. The encoded protein is CASSTDIEDTEAFF.

This chain joins TRBV6-2 or TRBV6-3 and TRBJ2-1; D possibly corresponds to TRBD1 (6 bases). Trimming removed 6 bases from V and 9 bases from J, with 18 bases in between. Germline lookup yields CDR1 MNHEY and CDR2 SVGEGT. The CDR3 has 14 residues. The CDR3 reads CASSQGGLSSEQFF. The CDR3 coding sequence is TGTGCCAGCAGCCAAGGGGGATTGAGTAGTGAGCAGTTCTTC.

This clonotype showed up just a few times. This chain links TRBV2 with TRBJ2-1; 11 nucleotides align to TRBD2. The CDR3 sequence is 15 residues long. CDR1 SNHLY and CDR2 FYNNEI come from the germline V gene. The junction had 7 bases not matched to a gene; V was cut back by 5 bases and J by 7 bases. The CDR3 bases are TGTGCCAGCAGTCAAACTAGCGGGAGTAATAATGAGCAGTTCTTC. It translates to CASSQTSGSNNEQFF.

This clonotype has ten or more counts. This rearrangement joins TRBV7-3 to TRBJ2-1; 11 bases are shared with TRBD2. CDR3 length: 15 amino acids. J lost 6 bases, V lost 3 bases, and 4 bases had no gene match. Germline V gives CDR1 SGHTA, CDR2 FQGTGA. The CDR3: CASSFELAGANEQFF. In nucleotides, the CDR3 is TGTGCCAGCAGCTTCGAACTAGCGGGAGCCAATGAGCAGTTCTTC.

This clonotype came up many times. This chain connects TRBV7-2 to TRBJ1-1, with TRBD1 matching 7 bases. Germline CDR1 SGHTA, CDR2 FQGNSA. J gave up 0 bases and V 6 bases, and 7 bases lay outside the gene matches. This CDR3 is 15 amino acids long. Here the CDR3 reads CASRDRSRMNTEAFF. CDR3 coding DNA: TGTGCCAGCAGGGACAGGAGCCGCATGAACACTGAAGCTTTCTTT.

This clonotype occurred many times. This rearrangement joins TRBV7-8 to TRBJ2-7, with D perhaps given as TRBD1 or TRBD2 (5 bases each). The CDR3 consists of 14 residues. Germline CDR1 and CDR2: SGHVS and FQNEAQ. The V end lost 5 bases, the J end lost 2 bases, and 13 bases lay between the germline ends. This CDR3 is CASSPRGSTYEQYF. The DNA of the CDR3 is TGTGCCAGCAGCCCTCGGGGCAGCACCTACGAGCAGTACTTC. The whole variable domain, filled in from reference TRBV7-8 and TRBJ2-7, reads GAGVSQSPRYKVAKRGQDVALRCDPISGHVSLFWYQQALGQGPEFLTYFQNEAQLDKSGLPSDRFFAERPEGSVSTLKIQRTQQEDSAVYLCASSPRGSTYEQYFGPGTRLTVT.

This clonotype was found many times. V is TRBV7-2 and J is TRBJ1-1, with D unresolved. With 5 bases removed from V and 0 bases from J, the gap between germline ends came to 13 bases. Germline CDR1 is SGHTA and CDR2 is FQGNSA. The CDR3 runs 15 residues. As DNA, the CDR3 is TGTGCCAGCAGCCTTTACGGTGGTATGAACACTGAAGCTTTCTTT. The encoded protein is CASSLYGGMNTEAFF.

This clonotype was recorded many times. The V and J genes are TRBV7-2 and TRBJ2-1; D possibly corresponds to TRBD1 (5 bases). This CDR3 spans 16 amino acids. Germline V CDR1 and CDR2: SGHTA, FQGNSA. V lost 2 bases and J lost 3, with 14 bases in between. The CDR3 region has the DNA TGTGCCAGCAGCTTACTTACAGGATCAGGCTACAATGAGCAGTTCTTC. Protein sequence: CASSLLTGSGYNEQFF.

This clonotype has at least ten counts. V and J are TRBV7-3 and TRBJ2-7, with a possible D match to TRBD1 (5 bases). The CDR3 runs to 15 residues. Germline V CDR1 and CDR2: SGHTA, FQGTGA. V lost 0 bases and J lost 3, with 12 bases in between. CDR3 protein: CASSLTGAPNYEQYF. The CDR3 DNA reads TGTGCCAGCAGCTTAACAGGGGCCCCAAACTACGAGCAGTACTTC.

A few counts support this clonotype. The J gene is TRBJ2-1, the V gene TRBV19; tentative D call: TRBD1 (6 bases). Germline V gene data show CDR1 as LNHDA and CDR2 as SQIVND (reference sequence). This CDR3 has 14 residues. V dropped 7 bases and J dropped 3 bases, with 13 bases sitting between them. The DNA for the CDR3 is TGTGCCAGTAAGAAGGACAGAGGCTACAATGAGCAGTTCTTC. The encoded protein is CASKKDRGYNEQFF.

The J gene is TRBJ2-7, the V gene TRBV5-1, with TRBD1 matching 8 bases. With V trimmed by 4 bases and J by 2 bases, 11 bases remained unmatched. CDR3 size: 16 residues. In germline, CDR1 is SGHRS, CDR2 YFSETQ. This CDR3 reads CASSTGQGPLTYEQYF. DNA for the CDR3: TGCGCCAGCAGCACCGGACAGGGACCCCTAACCTACGAGCAGTACTTC.

V gene TRBV11-2 combines with J gene TRBJ1-1; weak D call: TRBD1 (5 bases). V lost 2 bases and J lost 0, with 10 bases in between. Germline CDR1 and CDR2: SGHAT and FQNNGV. This CDR3 has 15 amino acids. CDR3 DNA: TGTGCCAGCAGCTTAAGACAGAGCATGAACACTGAAGCTTTCTTT. Its protein is CASSLRQSMNTEAFF.

The chain employs TRBV7-9 and TRBJ1-1, with 7 bases fitting TRBD1. V lost 5 bases to trimming and J lost 4 bases; unmatched junction nucleotides: 7. This CDR3 region has 14 residues. Germline V gene lookup returns CDR1 SEHNR and CDR2 FQNEAQ (reference sequence). The chain's CDR3 is CASSLRGTVTEAFF. The DNA for the CDR3 is TGTGCCAGCAGCCTAAGGGGGACAGTCACTGAAGCTTTCTTT.

This clonotype was counted many times. An end of the junction does not agree with germline; a read error may underlie this. This chain links TRBV7-7 with TRBJ2-7; 14 bases align to TRBD2. The CDR3 is made up of 16 amino acids. Per the germline V gene, CDR1 is SSHAT and CDR2 is FNYEAQ (reference sequence). CDR3 coding DNA: TGTGCTAGCAGCTTAGGCTGGGGACTAGCGGGGGACGAGCAGTACTTC. Encoded protein: CASSLGWGLAGDEQYF.

This clonotype was counted only a few times. The rearrangement joins TRBV28 to TRBJ2-5; D might be TRBD1 (5 bases). Germline CDR1 is MDHEN and CDR2 is SYDVKM. This CDR3 comprises 14 residues. Between the trimmed V and J ends, which lost 3 bases and 2 bases, there was a span of 10 bases. CDR3 nucleotide sequence: TGTGCCAGCAGTTTGGTCAGGGCTCAAGAGACCCAGTACTTC. Residues: CASSLVRAQETQYF.

The chain joins TRBV6-2 or TRBV6-3 to TRBJ2-3; D remains ambiguous. Looked up from germline, CDR1 is MNHEY and CDR2 is SVGEGT. This CDR3 has 12 amino acids. V was clipped by 4 bases and J by 2 bases, with 4 bases between them. The DNA of the CDR3 is TGTGCCAGCAGTTCGATCACAGATACGCAGTATTTT. Its translation is CASSSITDTQYF.